This T cell receptor beta chain was obtained from a study of T-cell reconstitution after alpha-beta-depleted transplantation in children. Library preparation (for TCRbeta) was performed with unique molecular identifiers. TCRdb redid the calling of the PCR reads with MiXCR, one entry per CDR3 protein. The sample has some 500,000 distinct CDR3 sequences; 30% to 35% are singletons. This material consisted of PBMCs from the stem cell graft donor, taken from the stem cell graft. The source is a human donor who donated a stem cell graft to a child with aplastic anemia.

The CDR3 reads CASSGTGGWNQPQHF. The CDR3 nucleotides read TGTGCCAGCAGTGGGACAGGGGGTTGGAATCAGCCCCAGCATTTT. The chain combines TRBV6-1 with TRBJ1-5, with 10 nucleotides matching TRBD1. The germline V gene has CDR1 MNHNS and CDR2 SASEGT. The CDR3 is made up of 15 amino acids. The J segment lost 4 bases and the V segment lost 4 bases, leaving 4 bases of the junction unmatched.